This TCR beta chain was identified during a study of technical replicates of blood from several donors. Repertoires were generated with immunoSEQ multiplex PCR, while TCRdb's copy carries only in-frame clones and drops some. Of 98,000 or so clones in the sample, approximately 95% are singletons; the top ten hold roughly 0.2%. Germline CDR1 ENHRY, CDR2 SYGVKD. Germline trimming cut 3 bases from V and 4 bases from J; bases unmatched to any gene: 9. This CDR3 region has 17 residues. The material sequenced was T cells isolated from PBMCs. The rearrangement uses TRBV10-3 and TRBJ2-3; 11 bases line up with TRBD2. This TCR was recovered from a human donor in good health. CDR3 coding DNA: TGTGCCATCAGTGACACTAGCGGGGGTCCGAACCCAGATACGCAGTATTTT. Amino acids: CAISDTSGGPNPDTQYF.